What follows are 32 T cell receptor beta chains derived from one specimen sequenced in a study of blood T cell repertoires in COVID-19. Profiling relied on immunoSEQ multiplex PCR, and the TCRdb table lists in-frame clones only, not all of them. This table has around 84,000 clones, approximately 82% appearing once. The specimen was peripheral blood. Receptors were obtained from a man older than 75 with active or convalescent COVID-19.

In its sample, this clone was seen a few times. The chain uses TRBV5-1 and TRBJ1-1; D not certain. V lost 5 bases to trimming and J lost 5 bases, with 10 bases between them. The germline CDR1 and CDR2 sequences are SGHRS and YFSETQ. The CDR3 consists of 12 residues. CDR3 bases: TGCGCCAGCAGTTGGAGTGGTACTGAAGCTTTCTTT. It codes for CASSWSGTEAFF. Combining the CDR3 with reference TRBV5-1 and TRBJ1-1 gives the whole variable domain KAGVTQTPRYLIKTRGQQVTLSCSPISGHRSVSWYQQTPGQGLQFLFEYFSETQRNKGNFPGRFSGRQFSNSRSEMNVSTLELGDSALYLCASSWSGTEAFFGQGTRLTVV.

V is TRBV30 and J is TRBJ1-6, with 9 bases lining up with TRBD1. V shed 0 bases, J shed 6 bases, and the junction held 3 bases outside the gene matches. Germline V gene lookup returns CDR1 GTSNPN and CDR2 SVGIG (reference sequence). The CDR3 runs 15 residues. The CDR3 reads CAWSVGTGINSPLHF. The CDR3 bases are TGTGCCTGGAGTGTAGGGACAGGGATTAATTCACCCCTCCACTTT.

The V gene is TRBV14, the J gene TRBJ2-5, with 11 bases matching TRBD2. The V segment lost 4 bases and the J segment 3 bases; nucleotides outside the gene matches: 7. Germline CDR1 and CDR2: SGHDN and FVKESK. The CDR3 is 16 amino acids. CDR3 DNA: TGTGCCAGCAGCCGACGACTAGCGGGATGGGAAGAGACCCAGTACTTC. Amino acids: CASSRRLAGWEETQYF.

The chain has TRBV27 and TRBJ1-2; D possibly corresponds to TRBD1 (6 bases). V was pared by 6 bases and J by 8 bases, with 16 bases between. Germline V gives CDR1 MNHEY, CDR2 SMNVEV (reference sequence). CDR3 length: 13 residues. The CDR3 spells CASRIQGTWGYTF. Here the CDR3 DNA reads TGTGCCAGCAGAATACAGGGTACCTGGGGCTACACCTTC.

This clone was seen a few times. This chain connects TRBV4-1 to TRBJ2-3; tentatively, D is TRBD2 (6 bases). Looked up from germline, CDR1 is MGHRA and CDR2 is YSYEKL. The CDR3 extends over 15 amino acids. V lost 6 bases and J lost 0, with 13 bases in between. CDR3 loop: CASSRSGVSTDTQYF. The CDR3 coding sequence is TGCGCCAGCAGTCGTAGCGGAGTAAGCACAGATACGCAGTATTTT.

The gene calls are TRBV5-8 and TRBJ1-1; 8 nucleotides agree with TRBD1. After removal of 4 bases from V and 0 bases from J, the junction contained 5 bases not matched to a gene. The germline gives CDR1 SGHTS, CDR2 YDEGEE. The CDR3 consists of 15 residues. CDR3: CASSGGQGMNTEAFF. CDR3 coding DNA: TGTGCCAGCAGCGGAGGACAGGGTATGAACACTGAAGCTTTCTTT.

V is TRBV24-1 and J is TRBJ2-2, with 9 bases matching TRBD2. CDR3 length: 16 amino acids. The J segment lost 3 bases and the V segment lost 5 bases, leaving 6 bases of the junction unmatched. Germline V gives CDR1 KGHDR, CDR2 SFDVKD. This CDR3 reads CATSGERGAYTGELFF. The DNA for the CDR3 is TGTGCCACCAGTGGTGAGCGGGGGGCTTACACCGGGGAGCTGTTTTTT.

V gene TRBV18 combines with J gene TRBJ2-6; D not certain. V lost 3 bases to trimming and J lost 0 bases, with 12 bases between them. Germline lookup yields CDR1 KGHSH and CDR2 LQKENI. The CDR3 length is 17 residues. The CDR3 coding sequence is TGTGCCAGCTCACCCTTAGGAGTGACCTCTGGGGCCAACGTCCTGACTTTC. It is translated as CASSPLGVTSGANVLTF.

The chain couples TRBV28 to TRBJ1-5; a weak D match, TRBD1 (5 bases). Trimming left V 5 bases short and J 1 base short, with 15 bases between. Per germline, CDR1 MDHEN and CDR2 SYDVKM. The CDR3 loop spans 16 amino acids. The CDR3 protein is CASSGTGSWSNQPQHF. In DNA form, the CDR3 reads TGTGCCAGCAGTGGGACCGGGAGTTGGAGCAATCAGCCCCAGCATTTT.

Here the CDR3 DNA reads TGTGCCAGCAGCCCACGGACTAGCGGGGGCACAGATACGCAGTATTTT. It translates to CASSPRTSGGTDTQYF. J is TRBJ2-3 and V is TRBV5-8; 12 nucleotides match TRBD2. Trimming at V came to 4 bases and at J to 1 base, leaving 4 bases not matched to a gene. Germline V gives CDR1 SGHTS, CDR2 YDEGEE. The length of the CDR3 is 16 residues.

The chain uses TRBV9 and TRBJ2-1; maybe TRBD2 (5 bases). The CDR3 spans 16 residues. Trimming shortened V by 4 bases and J by 4 bases, and 18 bases separated the two germline ends. The germline V gene has CDR1 SGDLS and CDR2 YYNGEE. The chain's CDR3 is CASSPRGPRGYNEQFF. The DNA for the CDR3 is TGTGCCAGCAGCCCAAGAGGGCCCCGGGGTTACAATGAGCAGTTCTTC. Full variable domain (rest looked up from reference TRBV9 and TRBJ2-1): DSGVTQTPKHLITATGQRVTLRCSPRSGDLSVYWYQQSLDQGLQFLIQYYNGEERAKGNILERFSAQQFPDLHSELNLSSLELGDSALYFCASSPRGPRGYNEQFFGPGTRLTVL.

The chain is built from TRBV28 and TRBJ1-5, with a possible D match to TRBD1 (5 bases). The germline CDR1 and CDR2 sequences are MDHEN and SYDVKM. Trimming cost V 10 bases and J 9 bases, with 19 bases left between them. This CDR3 spans 13 amino acids. CDR3 sequence reads: CATFGGAGRPQHF. The CDR3 nucleotides are TGTGCCACTTTCGGCGGGGCCGGACGGCCCCAGCATTTT.

In its sample, this clone was seen many times. The CDR3 loop reads CASSGTRNNEQFF. CDR3 nucleotides: TGTGCCAGCAGCGGGACTAGAAACAATGAGCAGTTCTTC. This chain links TRBV12-3 or TRBV12-4 with TRBJ2-1, with TRBD2 matching over 8 bases. The CDR3 covers 13 residues. Germline trimming cut 6 bases from V and 5 bases from J; bases unmatched to any gene: 3.

V is TRBV6-6 and J is TRBJ1-1, with TRBD1 matching over 8 bases. The CDR3 is 13 amino acids. In germline, CDR1 is MNHNY, CDR2 SVGAGI (reference sequence). The V segment lost 6 bases and the J segment 11 bases; nucleotides outside the gene matches: 11. As DNA, the CDR3 is TGTGCCAGCAGGGACAGGGAAGTACGGGAGGCTTTCTTT. It translates to CASRDREVREAFF.

The chain links TRBV5-5 to TRBJ1-4; no clear D gene. The ends were cut back, 4 bases at V and 0 bases at J, with 16 bases in the middle. The germline V gene encodes CDR1 SGHKS and CDR2 YYEKEE (reference sequence). The CDR3 loop spans 17 amino acids. The CDR3 bases are TGTGCCAGCAGCCAAACGGGTCGGCCGGCAACTAATGAAAAACTGTTTTTT. Translation: CASSQTGRPATNEKLFF. Combining the CDR3 with reference TRBV5-5 and TRBJ1-4 gives the whole variable domain DAGVTQSPTHLIKTRGQQVTLRCSPISGHKSVSWYQQVLGQGPQFIFQYYEKEERGRGNFPDRFSARQFPNYSSELNVNALLLGDSALYLCASSQTGRPATNEKLFFGSGTQLSVL.

The CDR3 DNA reads TGTGCCAGCAGCTCGACAGGATCGAACACTGAAGCTTTCTTT. Its protein is CASSSTGSNTEAFF. The rearrangement uses TRBV7-3 and TRBJ1-1; a possible D gene is TRBD1 (6 bases). The V gene lost 4 bases and the J gene lost 1 base, with 10 bases spanning the gap. The germline V gene has CDR1 SGHTA and CDR2 FQGTGA. The CDR3 sequence is 14 residues long.

The J gene is TRBJ2-4, the V gene TRBV28; TRBD2 matches 10 bases. The CDR3 contains 19 residues. The V segment lost 5 bases and the J segment 0 bases; nucleotides outside the gene matches: 13. CDR1 and CDR2 from the germline V gene are MDHEN and SYDVKM. The CDR3 DNA sequence: TGTGCCAGCAGTCCCGCCGGGACTAGCGACAAACGAGCCAAAAACATTCAGTACTTC. This codes for CASSPAGTSDKRAKNIQYF.

The chain has TRBV28 and TRBJ2-2; no reliable D call. Trimming cost V 6 bases and J 2 bases, with 13 bases left between them. The CDR3 is 15 amino acids. Germline V gives CDR1 MDHEN, CDR2 SYDVKM. The CDR3 protein is CASRRIKANTGELFF. CDR3 coding DNA: TGTGCCAGCAGGCGGATTAAGGCTAACACCGGGGAGCTGTTTTTT. Based on the CDR3 plus reference TRBV28 and TRBJ2-2, the full variable domain is DVKVTQSSRYLVKRTGEKVFLECVQDMDHENMFWYRQDPGLGLRLIYFSYDVKMKEKGDIPEGYSVSREKKERFSLILESASTNQTSMYLCASRRIKANTGELFFGEGSRLTVL.

Only a few counts were recorded for this clone. The gene calls are TRBV9 and TRBJ1-3, with a tentative D call TRBD1 (5 bases). CDR3 length: 14 amino acids. The V end was cut by 5 bases, the J end by 7 bases, with 16 bases between. Looked up from germline, CDR1 is SGDLS and CDR2 is YYNGEE. The CDR3 is CASSPAGDGNTIYF. CDR3 DNA: TGTGCCAGCAGTCCGGCGGGGGATGGCAACACCATATATTTT.

The chain has TRBV10-2 and TRBJ2-7; D possibly corresponds to TRBD2 (6 bases). Germline-derived CDR1 and CDR2 are WSHSY and SAAADI. There are 14 residues in the CDR3. V was shortened by 2 bases and J by 4 bases, with 12 bases between the two germline ends. CDR3 bases: TGCGCCAGCAGTGAGGGGCTAGCGCAATACGAGCAGTACTTC. Its translation is CASSEGLAQYEQYF.

This sequence joins TRBV19 and TRBJ2-7; D is undetermined. The germline CDR1 and CDR2 sequences are LNHDA and SQIVND (reference sequence). The V end was cut by 1 base, the J end by 2 bases, with 9 bases between. CDR3 length: 14 amino acids. The CDR3 DNA sequence: TGTGCCAGTAGTATAGCACACAGAACCTACGAGCAGTACTTC. Its protein is CASSIAHRTYEQYF. The whole variable domain, remainder taken from reference TRBV19 and TRBJ2-7, is DGGITQSPKYLFRKEGQNVTLSCEQNLNHDAMYWYRQDPGQGLRLIYYSQIVNDFQKGDIAEGYSVSREKKESFPLTVTSAQKNPTAFYLCASSIAHRTYEQYFGPGTRLTVT.

This clone was detected a few times. The J gene is TRBJ2-7, the V gene TRBV5-1; TRBD1 aligns across 8 bases. Germline V gene data show CDR1 as SGHRS and CDR2 as YFSETQ. The CDR3 has 13 amino acids. The J segment lost 0 bases and the V segment lost 7 bases, leaving 3 bases of the junction unmatched. The CDR3 coding sequence is TGCGCCAGCGGACAGGGTGGCTCCTACGAGCAGTACTTC. This codes for CASGQGGSYEQYF.

With regard to this clone: In the same sample, other DNA sequences code for this CDR3. The chain couples TRBV7-2 to TRBJ1-5; 10 bases map to TRBD1. The CDR3 covers 14 residues. The J segment lost 4 bases and the V segment lost 6 bases, leaving 3 bases of the junction unmatched. Germline values: CDR1 SGHTA, CDR2 FQGNSA. In nucleotides, the CDR3 is TGTGCCAGCAGTCTGGACAGGGGGAATCAGCCCCAGCATTTT. This sequence encodes CASSLDRGNQPQHF.

The V call is TRBV19, the J call TRBJ2-1; TRBD1 might be the D (6 bases). The germline V and J ends were trimmed by 4 bases and 7 bases, with 14 bases remaining between them. The CDR3 contains 14 residues. The V gene's germline CDR1 is LNHDA and CDR2 SQIVND (reference sequence). In DNA, the CDR3 is TGTGCCAGTAGTAGTCAGGGGATCGGGAATGAGCAGTTCTTC. It encodes CASSSQGIGNEQFF.

This clone was recorded a few times. This chain links TRBV6-5 with TRBJ1-4, with D perhaps TRBD1 (5 bases). Trimming removed 6 bases at V and 5 bases at J, with 16 bases between. Germline loops: CDR1 MNHEY, CDR2 SVGAGI. CDR3 size: 15 residues. The CDR3 loop reads CASRSGAAGNEKLFF. The DNA of the CDR3 is TGTGCCAGCAGGAGCGGGGCCGCGGGGAATGAAAAACTGTTTTTT.

The V call is TRBV5-1, the J call TRBJ2-2; 7 positions match TRBD2. Trimming cost V 2 bases and J 1 base; bases outside gene matches: 5. The CDR3 is 16 amino acids. CDR1 is SGHRS, CDR2 YFSETQ, per germline. CDR3 sequence (DNA): TGCGCCAGCAGCTTACAAGGGAGGGGGAACACCGGGGAGCTGTTTTTT. Amino acids: CASSLQGRGNTGELFF.

This clone occurred a few times. This chain connects TRBV29-1 to TRBJ1-2; no reliable D call. This CDR3 region has 10 residues. CDR1 is SQVTM and CDR2 is ANQGSEA in the germline V gene. The V end lost 6 bases, the J end lost 8 bases, and 10 bases lay between the germline ends. CDR3 sequence: CSVGRSGYTF. The DNA for the CDR3 is TGCAGCGTAGGGAGATCCGGCTACACCTTC.

The V gene is TRBV10-3, the J gene TRBJ1-1; tentative D call: TRBD1 (5 bases). Germline CDR1 and CDR2: ENHRY and SYGVKD. V was shortened by 5 bases and J by 4 bases, with 8 bases between the two germline ends. This CDR3 region has 12 residues. The CDR3 nucleotides are TGTGCCATCAGTACGACAGTCACTGAAGCTTTCTTT. It translates to CAISTTVTEAFF.

In DNA form, the CDR3 reads TGCGCCAGCAGCGGGAGTGGCACCGGGGAGCTGTTTTTT. This sequence encodes CASSGSGTGELFF. The chain carries TRBV10-1 and TRBJ2-2, with D possibly being TRBD2 (6 bases). Germline V lookup: CDR1 WNHNN, CDR2 SYGVQD (reference sequence). The CDR3 length is 13 residues. V lost 6 bases and J lost 4, with 9 bases in between.

This chain uses TRBV7-2 with TRBJ2-1, with 10 bases matching TRBD2. Unmatched junction bases numbered 0, after V lost 4 bases and J lost 0 bases. CDR1 SGHTA and CDR2 FQGNSA come from the germline V gene. The CDR3 runs 15 residues. CDR3 nucleotides: TGTGCCAGCAGCTCTAGCGGGGGCTCCTACAATGAGCAGTTCTTC. It yields the protein CASSSSGGSYNEQFF.

The chain uses TRBV5-4 and TRBJ1-1; 9 bases match TRBD1. The CDR3 consists of 16 residues. Trimming cost V 2 bases and J 1 base; bases outside gene matches: 6. Germline loops: CDR1 SGHNT, CDR2 YYREEE (reference sequence). CDR3 DNA: TGTGCCAGCAGCTTTGCGGACAGGGGAACGAACACTGAAGCTTTCTTT. This sequence encodes CASSFADRGTNTEAFF.

This chain connects TRBV6-5 to TRBJ1-5; D possibly corresponds to TRBD1 (5 bases). Germline values: CDR1 MNHEY, CDR2 SVGAGI. The CDR3 totals 15 residues. The V end was cut by 2 bases, the J end by 1 base, with 9 bases between. The CDR3 protein is CASSYGGNSNQPQHF. CDR3 nucleotide sequence: TGTGCCAGCAGTTACGGGGGGAACAGCAATCAGCCCCAGCATTTT.